These 14 T cell receptor beta chains share one sample of origin, sequenced in a study of graft-versus-host responses after intestinal transplantation (dated by TCRdb to the early 2020s). Dithiothreitol, EDTA incubations and collagenase D digestion were used to isolate intraepithelial and lamina propria lymphocytes from graft specimens. The library was made by the immunoSEQ multiplex PCR assay. The immuneACCESS repertoire file appears here via TCRdb, limited to in-frame rearrangements. These files lack a portion of the clones; in checked studies, under half of the deficit traces to unresolved V genes, and the cause of the others is not known. This sample holds 37,000 or so clones; about nine tenths were observed only once. In total, the top ten clones hold 15% to 20% of the sample. Sequencing was performed on ileum tissue, taken approximately 200 days after intestinal transplant. The receptors stem from a human patient who received an intestinal transplant, so some T cells may come from the graft donor.

The rearrangement uses TRBV29-1 and TRBJ1-2, with unresolved D. CDR1 SQVTM and CDR2 ANQGSEA come from the germline V gene. This CDR3 has 14 amino acids. V lost 7 bases, J lost 8 bases, and 23 bases lay in between. In DNA, the CDR3 is TGCAGCGCATCACCTGGGTTGAGGGCGGAAGGCTACACCTTC. It specifies CSASPGLRAEGYTF.

The chain combines TRBV7-2 with TRBJ2-7; D gene uncertain. CDR1 is SGHTA, CDR2 FQGNSA, per germline. The CDR3 is made up of 14 amino acids. Trimming cost V 1 base and J 3 bases, with 10 bases left between them. The CDR3 bases are TGTGCCAGCAGCTTAGGCAGGAGAGACTACGAGCAGTACTTC. It is translated as CASSLGRRDYEQYF.

V is TRBV4-2 and J is TRBJ2-1; the D is unclear. Trimming took off 1 base at V and 0 bases at J, with 7 bases between the two ends. The germline V gene has CDR1 LGHNA and CDR2 YNFKEQ. The CDR3 runs 15 residues. The CDR3 DNA follows: TGTGCCAGCAGCCAAGCATTCTACTCCTACAATGAGCAGTTCTTC. Translation: CASSQAFYSYNEQFF.

The table lists this clone with a count of one. The chain employs TRBV5-1 and TRBJ2-7, with D maybe TRBD2 (5 bases). CDR3 length: 13 amino acids. Deletions cut 4 bases from V and 3 bases from J, with 11 bases between. Per germline, CDR1 SGHRS and CDR2 YFSETQ. The CDR3 region is CASSTEGSYEQYF. Written as DNA, the CDR3 is TGCGCCAGCAGCACTGAAGGGAGCTACGAGCAGTACTTC.

The J gene is TRBJ1-5, the V gene TRBV7-9; TRBD1 aligns across 7 bases. Trimming took 4 bases from V and 3 from J; bases not matched to a gene: 3. This CDR3 has 14 residues. Germline CDR1 reads SEHNR; CDR2 reads FQNEAQ (reference sequence). CDR3 amino acids: CASSYQGDNQPQHF. The DNA for the CDR3 is TGTGCCAGCAGCTACCAGGGGGACAATCAGCCCCAGCATTTT.

The chain uses TRBV7-2 and TRBJ2-5; no clear D gene. Gene TRBJ2-7 matches the end of the DNA better, so the J call may be wrong. Germline CDR1 is SGHTA and CDR2 is FQGNSA. The CDR3 is made up of 15 amino acids. DNA for the CDR3: TGTGCCAGCAGCCCTCGCCAAAGGGCGTCGGACGAGCAGTACTTC. This translates into CASSPRQRASDEQYF.

The chain recombines TRBV5-6 with TRBJ2-7; D is perhaps TRBD1 (6 bases). This CDR3 is built from 14 residues. The ends were cut back, 5 bases at V and 0 bases at J, with 12 bases in the middle. Germline CDR1 is SGHDT and CDR2 is YYEEEE. Written as DNA, the CDR3 is TGTGCCAGCAGTTCCGGGACAAGCTCCTACGAGCAGTACTTC. This translates into CASSSGTSSYEQYF.

The V call is TRBV7-7, the J call TRBJ2-7; 7 bases are a match to TRBD1. This CDR3 has 14 residues. Germline V gene sequence: CDR1 SSHAT, CDR2 FNYEAQ (reference sequence). The CDR3 spells CASPVGTATYEQYF. CDR3 coding DNA: TGTGCTAGCCCCGTGGGGACAGCTACCTACGAGCAGTACTTC.

This clone was detected only once. The rearrangement links TRBV7-2 to TRBJ2-7; perhaps D is TRBD1 or TRBD2 (5 bases each). The germline V gene encodes CDR1 SGHTA and CDR2 FQGNSA. Trimming shortened V by 5 bases and J by 3 bases, and 11 bases separated the two germline ends. CDR3 size: 13 residues. CDR3 bases: TGTGCCAGCAGCCCCGGGACGTTCTACGAGCAGTACTTC. This codes for CASSPGTFYEQYF. Full variable domain (remainder filled in from reference TRBV7-2 and TRBJ2-7): GAGVSQSPSNKVTEKGKDVELRCDPISGHTALYWYRQSLGQGLEFLIYFQGNSAPDKSGLPSDRFSAERTGGSVSTLTIQRTQQEDSAVYLCASSPGTFYEQYFGPGTRLTVT.

This clone has more than one count but fewer than ten. The chain joins TRBV10-3 to TRBJ1-1, with TRBD1 matching over 11 bases. This CDR3 is built from 14 residues. Losses at the gene ends were 7 bases for V and 7 bases for J; bases not matched to a gene: 8. Germline CDR1 is ENHRY and CDR2 is SYGVKD. Written as DNA, the CDR3 is TGTGCCATCAAGAGGGGACAGGGGGACATTGAAGCTTTCTTT. It translates to CAIKRGQGDIEAFF.

The chain uses TRBV5-1 and TRBJ2-7, with D perhaps matching TRBD2 (7 bases). V lost 0 bases and J lost 1, with 17 bases in between. Germline CDR1 is SGHRS and CDR2 is YFSETQ. The CDR3 is 17 residues long. CDR3 sequence: CASSLVGGGAMSYEQYF. CDR3 DNA: TGCGCCAGCAGCTTGGTCGGAGGGGGGGCCATGTCCTACGAGCAGTACTTC. The full variable domain, completed using reference TRBV5-1 and TRBJ2-7, is KAGVTQTPRYLIKTRGQQVTLSCSPISGHRSVSWYQQTPGQGLQFLFEYFSETQRNKGNFPGRFSGRQFSNSRSEMNVSTLELGDSALYLCASSLVGGGAMSYEQYFGPGTRLTVT.

This chain uses TRBV14 with TRBJ2-1, with 12 positions matching TRBD2. The length of the CDR3 is 15 residues. Germline trimming cut 6 bases from V and 6 bases from J; bases unmatched to any gene: 6. CDR1 and CDR2 from the germline V gene are SGHDN and FVKESK. The CDR3 DNA is TGTGCCAGCAGACCGGGACTAGCGGGCCTCAATGAGCAGTTCTTC. Encoded protein: CASRPGLAGLNEQFF.

The gene calls are TRBV10-1 and TRBJ2-7, with D possibly TRBD2 on 6 matching bases. The V gene lost 6 bases and the J gene lost 3 bases, with 12 bases spanning the gap. Germline loops: CDR1 WNHNN, CDR2 SYGVQD (reference sequence). This CDR3 has 13 residues. DNA for the CDR3: TGCGCCAGCAGAGGGACTCAATTCTACGAGCAGTACTTC. It encodes CASRGTQFYEQYF.

This clone was seen more than once but under ten times. The sample has other DNA sequences that encode this CDR3 too. The V and J genes are TRBV7-8 and TRBJ2-1, with TRBD2 matching over 7 bases. V lost 7 bases to trimming and J lost 8 bases; unmatched junction nucleotides: 5. There are 12 residues in the CDR3. Germline assignment: CDR1 SGHVS and CDR2 FQNEAQ. The chain's CDR3 is CASTGAGYEQFF. Here the CDR3 DNA reads TGTGCCAGCACCGGAGCGGGATATGAGCAGTTCTTC.